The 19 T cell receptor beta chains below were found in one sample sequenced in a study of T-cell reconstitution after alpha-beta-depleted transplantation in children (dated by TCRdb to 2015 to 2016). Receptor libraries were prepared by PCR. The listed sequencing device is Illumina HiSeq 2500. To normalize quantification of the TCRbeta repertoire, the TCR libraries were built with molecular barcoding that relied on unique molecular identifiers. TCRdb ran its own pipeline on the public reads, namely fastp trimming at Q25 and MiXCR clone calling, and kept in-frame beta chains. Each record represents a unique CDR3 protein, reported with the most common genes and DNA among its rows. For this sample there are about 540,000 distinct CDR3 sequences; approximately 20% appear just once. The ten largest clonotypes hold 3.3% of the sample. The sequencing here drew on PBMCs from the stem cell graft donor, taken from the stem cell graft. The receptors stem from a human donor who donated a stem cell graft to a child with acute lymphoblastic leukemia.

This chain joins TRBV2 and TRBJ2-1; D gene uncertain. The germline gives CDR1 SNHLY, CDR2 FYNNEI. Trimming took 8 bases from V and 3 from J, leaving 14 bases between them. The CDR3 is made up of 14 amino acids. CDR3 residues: CASDDSSDYNEQFF. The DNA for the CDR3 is TGTGCCAGCGACGACTCCTCTGACTACAATGAGCAGTTCTTC.

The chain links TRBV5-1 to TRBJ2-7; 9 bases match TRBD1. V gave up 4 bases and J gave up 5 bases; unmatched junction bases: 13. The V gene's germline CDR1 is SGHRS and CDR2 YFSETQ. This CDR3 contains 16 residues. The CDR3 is CASSPRGRDRVHEQYF. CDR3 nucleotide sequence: TGCGCCAGCAGCCCCCGCGGTCGGGACAGGGTCCACGAGCAGTACTTC.

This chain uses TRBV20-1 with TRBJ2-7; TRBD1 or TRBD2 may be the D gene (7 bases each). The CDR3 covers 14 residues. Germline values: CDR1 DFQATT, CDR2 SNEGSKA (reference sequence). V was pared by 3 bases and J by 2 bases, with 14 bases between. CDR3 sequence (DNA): TGCAGTGCTAGGGAACAGGGGACTACCTACGAGCAGTACTTC. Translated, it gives CSAREQGTTYEQYF.

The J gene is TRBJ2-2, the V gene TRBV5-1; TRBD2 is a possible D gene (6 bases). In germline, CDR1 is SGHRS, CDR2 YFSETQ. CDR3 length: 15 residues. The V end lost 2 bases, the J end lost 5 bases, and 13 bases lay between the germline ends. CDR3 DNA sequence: TGCGCCAGCAGCTTTTTTGCGGGAAAGACCGGGGAGCTGTTTTTT. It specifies CASSFFAGKTGELFF.

DNA of the CDR3: TGCAGCGTTGAAGCTCTAGGGACCGCAACTAATGAAAAACTGTTTTTT. This codes for CSVEALGTATNEKLFF. The V and J genes are TRBV29-1 and TRBJ1-4; D may be TRBD1 (5 bases). The V and J ends lost 1 base and 0 bases respectively, with 12 bases between them. CDR1 and CDR2 (germline): SQVTM, ANQGSEA. This CDR3 spans 16 amino acids. The complete variable domain, with remaining parts taken from reference TRBV29-1 and TRBJ1-4, reads SAVISQKPSRDICQRGTSLTIQCQVDSQVTMMFWYRQQPGQSLTLIATANQGSEATYESGFVIDKFPISRPNLTFSTLTVSNMSPEDSSIYLCSVEALGTATNEKLFFGSGTQLSVL.

The CDR3 coding sequence is TGTGCCAGCAGCTCCGGGGACCTTAGCAATCAGCCCCAGCATTTT. It is translated as CASSSGDLSNQPQHF. The chain recombines TRBV7-8 with TRBJ1-5; weak D call: TRBD1 (5 bases). CDR1 is SGHVS and CDR2 is FQNEAQ in the germline V gene. V was pared by 4 bases and J by 0 bases, with 10 bases between. This CDR3 is 15 amino acids long.

CDR3 sequence: CASSFWAAKETQYF. The CDR3 nucleotides are TGTGCCAGCAGTTTTTGGGCGGCAAAAGAGACCCAGTACTTC. The gene calls are TRBV12-3 or TRBV12-4 and TRBJ2-5; D not certain. Trimming shortened V by 3 bases and J by 3 bases, and 11 bases separated the two germline ends. The CDR3 covers 14 residues.

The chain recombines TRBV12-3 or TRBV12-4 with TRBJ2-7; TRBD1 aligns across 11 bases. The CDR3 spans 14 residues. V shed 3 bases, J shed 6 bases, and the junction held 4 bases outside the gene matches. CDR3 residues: CASSFSGTGGEQYF. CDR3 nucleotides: TGTGCCAGCAGTTTCTCCGGGACAGGGGGCGAGCAGTACTTC.

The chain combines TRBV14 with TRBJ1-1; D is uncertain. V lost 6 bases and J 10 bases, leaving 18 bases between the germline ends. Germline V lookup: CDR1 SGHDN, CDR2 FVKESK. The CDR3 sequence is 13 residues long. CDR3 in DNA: TGTGCCAGCAGACCCGGCAGGTTTGCCACAGCTTTCTTT. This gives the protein CASRPGRFATAFF.

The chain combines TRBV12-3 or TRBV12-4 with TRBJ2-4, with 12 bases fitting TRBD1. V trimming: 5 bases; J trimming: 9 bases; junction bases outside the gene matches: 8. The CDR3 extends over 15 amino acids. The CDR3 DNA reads TGTGCCAGCAGTCCATCCGGGACAGGGGGCATCATTCAGTACTTC. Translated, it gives CASSPSGTGGIIQYF.

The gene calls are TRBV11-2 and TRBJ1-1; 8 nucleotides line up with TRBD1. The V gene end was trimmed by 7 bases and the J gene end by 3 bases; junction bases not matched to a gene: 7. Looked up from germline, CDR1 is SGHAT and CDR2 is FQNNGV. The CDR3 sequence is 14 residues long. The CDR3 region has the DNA TGTGCCAGCATTGGGACAGGTGGTCACACTGAAGCTTTCTTT. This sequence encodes CASIGTGGHTEAFF.

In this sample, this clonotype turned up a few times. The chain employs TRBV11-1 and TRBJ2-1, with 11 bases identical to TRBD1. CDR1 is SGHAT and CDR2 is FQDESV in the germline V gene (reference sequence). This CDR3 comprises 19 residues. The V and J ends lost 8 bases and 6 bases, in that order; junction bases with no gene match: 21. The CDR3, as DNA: TGTGCCAGCTCGACCCGGACAGGGGGCTCTCCTAGGATGAGCAATGAGCAGTTCTTC. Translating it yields CASSTRTGGSPRMSNEQFF.

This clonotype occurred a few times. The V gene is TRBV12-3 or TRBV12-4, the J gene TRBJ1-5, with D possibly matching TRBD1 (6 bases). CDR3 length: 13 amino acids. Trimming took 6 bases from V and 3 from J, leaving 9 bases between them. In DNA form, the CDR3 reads TGTGCCAGCAGACAGGGCTACAATCAGCCCCAGCATTTT. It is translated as CASRQGYNQPQHF.

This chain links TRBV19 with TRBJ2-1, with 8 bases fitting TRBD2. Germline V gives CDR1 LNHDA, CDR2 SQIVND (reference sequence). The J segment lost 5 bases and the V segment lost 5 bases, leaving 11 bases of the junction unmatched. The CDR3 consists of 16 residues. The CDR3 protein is CASSGDQREKDNEQFF. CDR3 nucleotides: TGTGCCAGTAGTGGGGATCAGCGGGAGAAGGACAATGAGCAGTTCTTC.

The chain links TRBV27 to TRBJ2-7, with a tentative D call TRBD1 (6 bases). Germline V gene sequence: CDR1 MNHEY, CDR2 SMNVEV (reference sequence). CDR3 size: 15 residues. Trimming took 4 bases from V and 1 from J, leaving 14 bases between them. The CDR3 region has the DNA TGTGCCAGCAGTTGGTCGACAGGTGAATCCTACGAGCAGTACTTC. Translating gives CASSWSTGESYEQYF.

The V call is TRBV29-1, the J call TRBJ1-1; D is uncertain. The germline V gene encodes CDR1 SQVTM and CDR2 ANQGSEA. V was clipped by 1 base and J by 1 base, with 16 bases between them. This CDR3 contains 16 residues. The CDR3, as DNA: TGCAGCGTTGAAGGTTCCATGGGGTTCAGGAACACTGAAGCTTTCTTT. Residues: CSVEGSMGFRNTEAFF. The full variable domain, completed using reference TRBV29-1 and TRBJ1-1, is SAVISQKPSRDICQRGTSLTIQCQVDSQVTMMFWYRQQPGQSLTLIATANQGSEATYESGFVIDKFPISRPNLTFSTLTVSNMSPEDSSIYLCSVEGSMGFRNTEAFFGQGTRLTVV.

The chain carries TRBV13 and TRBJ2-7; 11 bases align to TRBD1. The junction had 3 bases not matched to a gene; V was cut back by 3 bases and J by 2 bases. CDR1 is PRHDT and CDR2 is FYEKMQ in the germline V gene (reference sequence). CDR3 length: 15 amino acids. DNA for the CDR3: TGTGCCAGCAGCTTGGGGGACAGGGGGACCTACGAGCAGTACTTC. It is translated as CASSLGDRGTYEQYF.

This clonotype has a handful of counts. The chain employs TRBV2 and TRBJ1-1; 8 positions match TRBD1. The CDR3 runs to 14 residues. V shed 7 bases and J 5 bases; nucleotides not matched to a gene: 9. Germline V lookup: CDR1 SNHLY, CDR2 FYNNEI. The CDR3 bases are TGTGCCAGCATCAAACAGGGGGTCTTAACTGAAGCTTTCTTT. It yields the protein CASIKQGVLTEAFF.

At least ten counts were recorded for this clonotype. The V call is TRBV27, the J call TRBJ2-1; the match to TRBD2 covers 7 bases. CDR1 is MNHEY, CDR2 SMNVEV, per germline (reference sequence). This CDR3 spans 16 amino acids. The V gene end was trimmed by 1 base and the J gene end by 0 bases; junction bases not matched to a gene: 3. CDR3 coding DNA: TGTGCCAGCAGTTTATATGGGGGGGGCTCCTACAATGAGCAGTTCTTC. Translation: CASSLYGGGSYNEQFF.